The rows below give T cell receptor beta chains drawn from one sample of a study of technical replicates of blood from four donors. Only in-frame clones appear in the TCRdb table, and some are missing; sequencing was by immunoSEQ multiplex PCR. The sample has about 69,000 clones, around nine tenths seen once; the top ten hold approximately 4.6%. Material for sequencing was PBMCs. The receptors originated from a human donor in good health. Some clones in this sample may be carry-over from other donors' samples. The CDR3 runs from the conserved cysteine through the conserved F or W. The D gene is left open where the match is weak. A clone size is listed for some rows: how often the clone was seen (once, few, many), or a class if it is expanded.

D gene	J gene	V gene	clone size	CDR3 protein	CDR3 DNA
TRBD2	TRBJ2-7	TRBV4-2	.	CASSQDVAGESYEQYF	TGTGCCAGCAGCCAAGATGTAGCGGGGGAATCGTACGAGCAGTACTTC
.	TRBJ2-1	TRBV4-3	.	CASSQDPRWDEQFF	TGCGCCAGCAGCCAAGATCCTAGATGGGATGAGCAGTTCTTC
.	TRBJ1-2	TRBV6-5	.	CASRDSQANYGYTF	TGTGCCAGCAGGGACAGCCAAGCTAACTATGGCTACACCTTC
.	TRBJ2-1	TRBV5-4	.	CASSTGGRAAYNEQFF	TGTGCCAGCAGCACTGGGGGCAGGGCTGCCTACAATGAGCAGTTCTTC
.	TRBJ2-2	TRBV4-3	.	CASSQDYGNTGELFF	TGCGCCAGCAGCCAAGATTACGGGAACACCGGGGAGCTGTTTTTT
TRBD2	TRBJ2-5	TRBV30	.	CAWSGLAGGETQYF	TGTGCCTGGAGTGGACTAGCGGGAGGGGAGACCCAGTACTTC
.	TRBJ2-3	TRBV7-6	.	CASSPGHSTDTQYF	TGTGCCAGCAGCCCGGGACATTCCACAGATACGCAGTATTTT
TRBD1	TRBJ2-5	TRBV6-5	.	CASSYDRAKTQYF	TGTGCCAGCAGTTACGACAGGGCCAAAACCCAGTACTTC
TRBD2	TRBJ2-1	TRBV9	.	CASSVGSTGLGSYNEQFF	TGTGCCAGCAGCGTAGGTTCCACGGGACTAGGCTCCTACAATGAGCAGTTCTTC
.	TRBJ2-1	TRBV7-9	.	CASSLAGGAGGPYNEQFF	TGTGCCAGCAGCTTAGCTGGGGGAGCCGGGGGACCTTACAATGAGCAGTTCTTC
.	TRBJ2-7	TRBV5-4	.	CASRMGGSSYEQYF	TGTGCCAGCAGGATGGGGGGTAGCTCCTACGAGCAGTACTTC
TRBD2	TRBJ2-7	TRBV7-7	.	CASSSGLAGDEQYF	TGTGCCAGCAGCTCGGGACTAGCGGGAGACGAGCAGTACTTC
TRBD1	TRBJ1-5	TRBV27	.	CASSPAGQGVYSNQPQHF	TGTGCCAGCAGTCCCGCCGGACAGGGGGTTTATAGCAATCAGCCCCAGCATTTT
TRBD2	TRBJ2-1	TRBV15	.	CATSGHLAGGLGNEQFF	TGTGCCACCAGCGGCCATCTAGCGGGAGGGCTGGGCAATGAGCAGTTCTTC
.	TRBJ1-1	TRBV2	.	CASSTGNTEAFF	TGTGCCAGCAGCACAGGGAACACTGAAGCTTTCTTT
TRBD1	TRBJ1-2	TRBV6-6	.	CASSPQYRGNGYTF	TGTGCCAGCAGTCCACAGTACAGGGGGAATGGCTACACCTTC
TRBD1	TRBJ1-2	TRBV5-1	.	CASSDTGAYGYTF	TGCGCCAGCAGCGATACAGGGGCGTATGGCTACACCTTC
TRBD2	TRBJ2-7	TRBV19	.	CASSISLAAEQYF	TGTGCCAGTAGTATATCCCTAGCGGCCGAGCAGTACTTC
.	TRBJ1-6	TRBV19	.	CASSPGGSYNSPLHF	TGTGCCAGTAGCCCAGGAGGTTCCTATAATTCACCCCTCCACTTT
.	TRBJ1-6	TRBV10-3	.	CAISESGEGPVSPLHF	TGTGCCATCAGTGAGTCGGGAGAGGGTCCGGTCTCACCCCTCCACTTT
TRBD1	TRBJ2-5	TRBV6-5	.	CASSTQGQPQETQYF	TGTGCCAGCAGTACACAGGGACAGCCACAAGAGACCCAGTACTTC
.	TRBJ2-1	TRBV4-1	.	CASSHANGGRGFNEQFF	TGCGCCAGCAGCCACGCAAATGGGGGGAGGGGGTTTAATGAGCAGTTCTTC
TRBD2	TRBJ2-1	TRBV9	.	CASVPASGNWNEQFF	TGTGCCTCAGTCCCGGCTAGCGGAAATTGGAATGAGCAGTTCTTC
.	TRBJ2-7	TRBV6-5	.	CASSSASGPGYEQYF	TGTGCCAGCAGTTCCGCCTCCGGTCCCGGTTACGAGCAGTACTTC
TRBD1	TRBJ2-7	TRBV18	.	CASSPQGQTLSYEQYF	TGTGCCAGCTCACCGCAGGGACAGACCCTTTCCTACGAGCAGTACTTC
TRBD2	TRBJ2-7	TRBV18	.	CASSPEREGYEQYF	TGTGCCAGCTCACCGGAGCGGGAGGGGTACGAGCAGTACTTC
TRBD2	TRBJ2-1	TRBV5-4	.	CASSPPGLGGNEQFF	TGTGCCAGCAGCCCACCGGGACTAGGCGGCAATGAGCAGTTCTTC
TRBD2	TRBJ2-4	TRBV10-1	once	CASRPRTSGMTKNIQYF	TGCGCCAGCAGGCCCCGGACTAGCGGGATGACCAAAAACATTCAGTACTTC
TRBD2	TRBJ2-3	TRBV5-4	once	CASSAGGGVIASTDTQYF	TGTGCCAGCAGCGCGGGTGGGGGGGTAATAGCTAGCACAGATACGCAGTATTTT
TRBD1	TRBJ1-2	TRBV7-3	.	CASSSRQGDGYTF	TGTGCCAGCAGCTCAAGACAGGGGGATGGCTACACCTTC
.	TRBJ1-6	TRBV4-2	.	CASSQVDSGRSALHF	TGTGCCAGCAGCCAAGTAGACAGTGGGCGCTCGGCCCTCCACTTT